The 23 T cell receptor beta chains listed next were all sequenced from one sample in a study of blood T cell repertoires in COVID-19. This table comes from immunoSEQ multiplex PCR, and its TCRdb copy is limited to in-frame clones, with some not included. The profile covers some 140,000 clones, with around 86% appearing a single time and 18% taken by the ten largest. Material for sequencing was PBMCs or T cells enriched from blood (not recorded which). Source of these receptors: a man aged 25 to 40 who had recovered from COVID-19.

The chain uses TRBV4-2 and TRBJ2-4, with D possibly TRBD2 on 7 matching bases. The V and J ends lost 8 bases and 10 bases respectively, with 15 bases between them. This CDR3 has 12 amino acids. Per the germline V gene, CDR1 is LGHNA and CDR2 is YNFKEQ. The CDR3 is CASGAEGGIQYF. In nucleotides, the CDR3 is TGTGCCAGCGGGGCCGAGGGGGGGATTCAGTACTTC.

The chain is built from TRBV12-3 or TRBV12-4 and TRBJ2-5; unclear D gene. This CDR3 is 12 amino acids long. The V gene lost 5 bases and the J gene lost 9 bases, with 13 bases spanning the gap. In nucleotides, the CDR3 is TGTGCCAGCAGTACGCAAATCTTAGCCCAGTACTTC. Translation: CASSTQILAQYF.

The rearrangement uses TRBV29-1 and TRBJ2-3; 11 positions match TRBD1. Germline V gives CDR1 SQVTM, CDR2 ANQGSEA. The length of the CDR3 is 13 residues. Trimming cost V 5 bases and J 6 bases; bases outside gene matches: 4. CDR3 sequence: CSVRTGGLDTQYF. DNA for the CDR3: TGCAGCGTTAGGACAGGGGGCTTGGATACGCAGTATTTT.

CDR3 nucleotides: TGTGCCACCGCACCAGGGGGAAGCACAGATACGCAGTATTTT. Protein: CATAPGGSTDTQYF. V is TRBV24-1 and J is TRBJ2-3; 7 nucleotides match TRBD1. This CDR3 is built from 14 residues. Trimming removed 9 bases from V and 0 bases from J; junction bases left unmatched: 5. Germline V gives CDR1 KGHDR, CDR2 SFDVKD.

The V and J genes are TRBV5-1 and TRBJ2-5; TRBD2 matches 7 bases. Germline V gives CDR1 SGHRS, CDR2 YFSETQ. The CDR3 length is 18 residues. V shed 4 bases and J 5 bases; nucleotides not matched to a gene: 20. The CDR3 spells CASSPTMGGELFWETQYF. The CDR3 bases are TGCGCCAGCAGCCCGACTATGGGGGGGGAGCTGTTTTGGGAGACCCAGTACTTC.

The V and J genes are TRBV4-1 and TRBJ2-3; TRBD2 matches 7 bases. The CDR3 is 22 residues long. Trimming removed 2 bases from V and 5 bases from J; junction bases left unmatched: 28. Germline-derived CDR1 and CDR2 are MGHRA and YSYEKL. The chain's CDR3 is CASSQYSDNSGAGPRGGDTQYF. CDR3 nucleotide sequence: TGCGCCAGCAGCCAATATTCCGACAATAGTGGAGCGGGACCTCGGGGAGGAGATACGCAGTATTTT.

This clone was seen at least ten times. The CDR3 here is CAISESIGGSGNTIYF. The CDR3 DNA is TGTGCCATCAGTGAGTCGATAGGGGGCTCTGGAAACACCATATATTTT. The chain carries TRBV10-3 and TRBJ1-3; tentative D call: TRBD1 (6 bases). Germline assignment: CDR1 ENHRY and CDR2 SYGVKD. V was clipped by 0 bases and J by 0 bases, with 9 bases between them. The CDR3 extends over 16 amino acids.

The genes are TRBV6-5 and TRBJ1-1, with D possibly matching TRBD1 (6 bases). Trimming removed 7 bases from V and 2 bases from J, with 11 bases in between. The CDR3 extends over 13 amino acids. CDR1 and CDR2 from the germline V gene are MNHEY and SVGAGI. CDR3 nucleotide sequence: TGTGCCAGCACCCGGACAGCTAACACTGAAGCTTTCTTT. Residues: CASTRTANTEAFF.

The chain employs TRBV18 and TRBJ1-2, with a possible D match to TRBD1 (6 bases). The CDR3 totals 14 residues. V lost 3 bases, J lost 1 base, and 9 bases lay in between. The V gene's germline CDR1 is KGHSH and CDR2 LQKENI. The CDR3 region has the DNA TGTGCCAGCTCACCCGACAGGAATAACTATGGCTACACCTTC. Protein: CASSPDRNNYGYTF.

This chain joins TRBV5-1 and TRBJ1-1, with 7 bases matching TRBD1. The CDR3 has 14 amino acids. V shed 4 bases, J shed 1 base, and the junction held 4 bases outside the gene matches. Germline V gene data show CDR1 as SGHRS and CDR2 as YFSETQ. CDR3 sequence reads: CASSMTGQNTEAFF. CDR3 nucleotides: TGCGCCAGCAGCATGACAGGGCAGAACACTGAAGCTTTCTTT.

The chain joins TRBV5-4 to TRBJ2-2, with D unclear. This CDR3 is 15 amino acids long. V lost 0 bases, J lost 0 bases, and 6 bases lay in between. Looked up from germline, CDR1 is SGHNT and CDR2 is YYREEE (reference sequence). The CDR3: CASSLGQTNTGELFF. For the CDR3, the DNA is TGTGCCAGCAGCTTGGGACAAACGAACACCGGGGAGCTGTTTTTT.

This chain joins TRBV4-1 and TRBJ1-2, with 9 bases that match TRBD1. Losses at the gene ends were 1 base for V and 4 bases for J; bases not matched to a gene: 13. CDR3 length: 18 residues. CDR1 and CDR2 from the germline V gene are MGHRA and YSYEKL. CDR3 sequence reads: CASSQASDRGPRRYGYTF. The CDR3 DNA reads TGCGCCAGCAGCCAAGCGTCGGACAGGGGCCCCAGGCGCTATGGCTACACCTTC.

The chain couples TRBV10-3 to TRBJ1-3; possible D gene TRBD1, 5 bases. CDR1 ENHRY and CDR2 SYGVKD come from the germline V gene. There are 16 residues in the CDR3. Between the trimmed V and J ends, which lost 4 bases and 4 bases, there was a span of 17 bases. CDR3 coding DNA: TGTGCCATCAGTGCAGACCCGGGACTCGCGGGAAACACCATATATTTT. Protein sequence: CAISADPGLAGNTIYF.

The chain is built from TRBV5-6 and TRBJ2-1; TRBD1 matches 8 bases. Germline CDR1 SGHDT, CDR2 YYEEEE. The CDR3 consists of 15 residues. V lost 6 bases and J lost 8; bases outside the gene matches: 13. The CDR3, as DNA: TGTGCCAGCACCAGACAGGCCCAGGGGGCCTATGAGCAGTTCTTC. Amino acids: CASTRQAQGAYEQFF.

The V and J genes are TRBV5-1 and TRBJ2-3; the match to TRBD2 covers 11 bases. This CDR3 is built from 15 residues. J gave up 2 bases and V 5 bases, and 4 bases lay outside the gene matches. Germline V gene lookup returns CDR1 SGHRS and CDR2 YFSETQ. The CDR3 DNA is TGCGCCAGCAGGATAGCGGGGGGGCTCACAGATACGCAGTATTTT. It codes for CASRIAGGLTDTQYF.

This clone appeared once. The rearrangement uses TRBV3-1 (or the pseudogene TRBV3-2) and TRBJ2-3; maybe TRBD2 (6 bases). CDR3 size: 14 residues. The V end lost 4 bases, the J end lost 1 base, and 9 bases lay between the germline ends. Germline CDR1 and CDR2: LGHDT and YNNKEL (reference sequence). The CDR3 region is CASSLSSGTDTQYF. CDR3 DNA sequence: TGTGCCAGCAGCCTCTCTAGCGGCACAGATACGCAGTATTTT.

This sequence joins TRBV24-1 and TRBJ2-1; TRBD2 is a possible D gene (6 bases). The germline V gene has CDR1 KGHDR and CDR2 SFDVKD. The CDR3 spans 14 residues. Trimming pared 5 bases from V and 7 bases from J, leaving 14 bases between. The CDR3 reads CATSGAGSGNEQFF. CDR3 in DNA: TGTGCCACCAGTGGCGCGGGGAGCGGGAATGAGCAGTTCTTC.

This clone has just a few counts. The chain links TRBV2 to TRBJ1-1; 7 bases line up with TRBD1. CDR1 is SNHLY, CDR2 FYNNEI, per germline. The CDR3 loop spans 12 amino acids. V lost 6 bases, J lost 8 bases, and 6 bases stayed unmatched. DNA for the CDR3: TGTGCCAGCAGACCCCCAGGGGGAGAAGCTTTCTTT. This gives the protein CASRPPGGEAFF.

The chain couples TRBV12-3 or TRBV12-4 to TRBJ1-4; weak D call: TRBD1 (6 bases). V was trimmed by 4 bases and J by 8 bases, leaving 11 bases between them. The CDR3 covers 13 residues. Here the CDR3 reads CASSYRVGEKLFF. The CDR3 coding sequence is TGTGCCAGCAGTTACAGGGTCGGGGAAAAACTGTTTTTT.

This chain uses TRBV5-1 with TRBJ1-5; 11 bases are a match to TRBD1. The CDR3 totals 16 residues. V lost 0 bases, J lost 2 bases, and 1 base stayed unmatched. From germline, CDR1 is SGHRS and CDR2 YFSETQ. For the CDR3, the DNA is TGCGCCAGCAGCTTGGGGACAGGGGGCGGCAATCAGCCCCAGCATTTT. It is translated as CASSLGTGGGNQPQHF. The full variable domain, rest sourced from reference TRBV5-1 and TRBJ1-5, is KAGVTQTPRYLIKTRGQQVTLSCSPISGHRSVSWYQQTPGQGLQFLFEYFSETQRNKGNFPGRFSGRQFSNSRSEMNVSTLELGDSALYLCASSLGTGGGNQPQHFGDGTRLSIL.

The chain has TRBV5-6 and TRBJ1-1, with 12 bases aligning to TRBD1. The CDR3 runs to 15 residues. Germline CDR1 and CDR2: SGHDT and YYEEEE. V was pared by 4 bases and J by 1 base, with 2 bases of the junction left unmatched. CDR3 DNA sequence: TGTGCCAGCAGCGGGACAGGGGGCTGGAACACTGAAGCTTTCTTT. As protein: CASSGTGGWNTEAFF. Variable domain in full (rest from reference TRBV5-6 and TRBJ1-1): DAGVTQSPTHLIKTRGQQVTLRCSPKSGHDTVSWYQQALGQGPQFIFQYYEEEERQRGNFPDRFSGHQFPNYSSELNVNALLLGDSALYLCASSGTGGWNTEAFFGQGTRLTVV.

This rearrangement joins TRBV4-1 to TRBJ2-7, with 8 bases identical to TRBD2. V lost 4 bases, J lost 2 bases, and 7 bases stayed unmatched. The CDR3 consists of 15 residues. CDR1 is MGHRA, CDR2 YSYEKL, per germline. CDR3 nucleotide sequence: TGCGCCAGCAGCCGATTCCCGGGACTAGCCTACGAGCAGTACTTC. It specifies CASSRFPGLAYEQYF.

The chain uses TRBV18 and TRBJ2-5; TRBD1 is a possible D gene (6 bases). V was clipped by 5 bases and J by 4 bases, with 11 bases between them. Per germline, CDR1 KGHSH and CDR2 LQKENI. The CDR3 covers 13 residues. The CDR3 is CASSFGGLETQYF. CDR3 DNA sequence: TGTGCCAGCTCATTTGGGGGCTTAGAGACCCAGTACTTC.